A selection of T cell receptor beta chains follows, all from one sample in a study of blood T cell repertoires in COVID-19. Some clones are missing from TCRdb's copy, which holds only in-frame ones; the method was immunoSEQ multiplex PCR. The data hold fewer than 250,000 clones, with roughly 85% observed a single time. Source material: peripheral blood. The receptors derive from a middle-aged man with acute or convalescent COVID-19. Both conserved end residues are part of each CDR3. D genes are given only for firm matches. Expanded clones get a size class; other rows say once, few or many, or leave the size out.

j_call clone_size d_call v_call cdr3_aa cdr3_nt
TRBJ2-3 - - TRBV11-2 CASSLGAPYTDTQYF TGTGCCAGCAGCTTAGGGGCACCTTACACAGATACGCAGTATTTT
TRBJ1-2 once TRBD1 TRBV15 CATSRGVKGAPSYTF TGTGCCACCAGCAGAGGTGTGAAGGGGGCGCCTAGCTACACCTTC
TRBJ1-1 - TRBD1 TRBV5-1 CASSQNTGESTEAFF TGCGCCAGCAGCCAAAATACAGGGGAGTCCACTGAAGCTTTCTTT
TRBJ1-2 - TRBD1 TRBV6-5 CASSPRQGALYGYTF TGTGCCAGCAGTCCTCGACAGGGGGCGCTGTATGGCTACACCTTC
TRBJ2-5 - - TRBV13 CASGNKGNQETQYF TGTGCCAGCGGAAATAAGGGGAATCAAGAGACCCAGTACTTC
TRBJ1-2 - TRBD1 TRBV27 CASSTGQGRGYTF TGTGCCAGCAGTACCGGACAGGGTAGGGGCTACACCTTC
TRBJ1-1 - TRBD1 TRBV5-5 CASSSRQGYTEAFF TGTGCCAGCAGCTCTAGACAGGGGTACACTGAAGCTTTCTTT
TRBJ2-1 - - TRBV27 CASGTTGYGDREQFF TGTGCCAGCGGTACTACAGGGTACGGAGATCGTGAGCAGTTCTTC
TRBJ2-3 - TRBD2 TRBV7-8 CASSRNLAGGTPSTDTQYF TGTGCCAGCAGCCGTAATCTAGCGGGGGGTACTCCTAGCACAGATACGCAGTATTTT
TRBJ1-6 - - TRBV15 CATSRVRGNNSPLHF TGTGCCACCAGCAGAGTAAGGGGCAATAATTCACCCCTCCACTTT
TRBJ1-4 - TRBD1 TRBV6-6 CASRQTGSNEKLFF TGTGCCAGCAGACAGACAGGGAGTAATGAAAAACTGTTTTTT
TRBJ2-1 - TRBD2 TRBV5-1 CASSLLAGELNEQFF TGCGCCAGCAGCCTGCTAGCGGGTGAACTGAATGAGCAGTTCTTC
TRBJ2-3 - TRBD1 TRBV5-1 CASGQGASDTQYF TGCGCCAGCGGGCAGGGGGCGTCAGATACGCAGTATTTT
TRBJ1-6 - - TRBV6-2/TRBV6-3 CASSSLGQGNSPLHF TGTGCCAGCAGTTCCCTGGGCCAGGGGAATTCACCCCTCCACTTT
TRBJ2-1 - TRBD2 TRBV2 CASSEQLALYNEQFF TGTGCCAGCAGTGAACAACTAGCGTTGTACAATGAGCAGTTCTTC
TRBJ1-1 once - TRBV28 CASSLGSQGRSEAFF TGTGCCAGCAGTTTAGGGTCACAGGGAAGAAGTGAAGCTTTCTTT
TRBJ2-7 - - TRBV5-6 CASSLGRAEQYF TGTGCCAGCAGCCTTGGCAGGGCCGAGCAGTACTTC
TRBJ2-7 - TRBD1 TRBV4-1 CASSHDTTGAYEQYF TGCGCCAGCAGCCACGACACGACAGGGGCCTACGAGCAGTACTTC
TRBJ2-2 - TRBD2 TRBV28 CASVRSAGGFTGELFF TGTGCCAGCGTACGTTCAGCGGGGGGCTTCACCGGGGAGCTGTTTTTT
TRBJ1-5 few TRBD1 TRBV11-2 CASSQDRFPNQPQHF TGTGCCAGCAGTCAGGACAGGTTTCCCAATCAGCCCCAGCATTTT
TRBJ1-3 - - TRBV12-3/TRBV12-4 CASSIRGNTIYF TGTGCCAGCAGTATCAGGGGAAACACCATATATTTT
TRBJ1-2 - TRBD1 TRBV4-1 CASSQTSGTGNGYTF TGCGCCAGCAGCCAAACCTCCGGGACAGGGAATGGCTACACCTTC
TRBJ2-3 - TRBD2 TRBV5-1 CASSTSLAGGSTDTQYF TGCGCCAGCAGCACCAGTTTAGCGGGGGGAAGCACAGATACGCAGTATTTT
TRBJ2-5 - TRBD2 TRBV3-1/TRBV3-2 CASSQEPSGGPLTQYF TGTGCCAGCAGCCAAGAACCTAGCGGGGGACCTCTCACCCAGTACTTC
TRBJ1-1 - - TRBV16 CASSPIQDMNTEAFF TGTGCCAGCAGCCCAATTCAGGATATGAACACTGAAGCTTTCTTT
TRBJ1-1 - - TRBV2 CASNLQVLNTEAFF TGTGCCAGCAATCTACAGGTTCTGAACACTGAAGCTTTCTTT
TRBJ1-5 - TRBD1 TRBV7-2 CASSLDRGGNQPQHF TGTGCCAGCAGCTTGGACAGGGGGGGCAATCAGCCCCAGCATTTT
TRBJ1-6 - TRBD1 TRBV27 CASSSPGGQGAWSPLHF TGTGCCAGCAGTTCCCCGGGTGGACAGGGGGCCTGGTCACCCCTCCACTTT
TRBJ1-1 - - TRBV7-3 CASSYIPGGEAFF TGTGCCAGCAGTTACATCCCGGGAGGTGAAGCTTTCTTT
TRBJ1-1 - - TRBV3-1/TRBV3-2 CASSQGRGGEAEAFF TGTGCCAGCAGCCAAGGGAGGGGAGGGGAGGCTGAAGCTTTCTTT
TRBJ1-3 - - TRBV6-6 CASSFRGSGNTIYF TGTGCCAGCAGTTTCCGGGGATCGGGAAACACCATATATTTT
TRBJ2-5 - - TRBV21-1 CASSKSPGEETQYF TGTGCCAGCAGCAAATCTCCAGGGGAAGAGACCCAGTACTTC